Listed below are T cell receptor beta chains from one sample, sequenced in a study of shared clonotypes between healthy human individuals. The data were produced by immunoSEQ multiplex PCR, yet TCRdb's version contains in-frame clones alone and is incomplete. This sample has millions of clones, with more than 85% found just once. The sequencing sample was made of naive CD4+ T cells from PBMCs. Receptors originate from a man aged 18 to 30 in good health. Some clones in this sample may be carry-over from other donors' samples. The CDR3 runs from the conserved cysteine through the conserved F or W. The D gene is left open where the match is weak.

TRBJ2-3,TRBD2,TRBV5-1,CASSLDLAGISTDTQYF
TRBJ1-1,TRBD1,TRBV2,CASSRDRGGNTEAFF
TRBJ2-5,TRBD2,TRBV25-1,CASSEYRLAGDKETQYF
TRBJ2-7,NA,TRBV28,CASSILTGNSYEQYF
TRBJ1-3,TRBD1,TRBV10-3,CAISDGTGGGNTIYF
TRBJ2-5,TRBD2,TRBV5-1,CASSLELAGEGTQYF
TRBJ1-5,NA,TRBV5-1,CASSLLGLSNQPQHF
TRBJ2-7,TRBD1,TRBV27,CASSLQGPQTREQYF
TRBJ1-5,NA,TRBV28,CASSRDLNQPQHF
TRBJ1-5,NA,TRBV19,CASSSQQGHQPQHF
TRBJ1-4,NA,TRBV27,CASSWAAPRNGGLFF
TRBJ1-2,NA,TRBV5-4,CASRPQQGIYGYTF
TRBJ2-1,NA,TRBV7-2,CASSLSREQFF
TRBJ1-1,NA,TRBV7-9,CASSHGRTNTEAFF
TRBJ1-1,NA,TRBV25-1,CASSVVAGTYHTEAFF
TRBJ2-7,NA,TRBV29-1,CSASGGGYEQYF
TRBJ1-2,NA,TRBV29-1,CSVENRDSITGTF
TRBJ2-2,TRBD2,TRBV27,CASSFSFGGGTGELFF
TRBJ2-3,NA,TRBV4-1,CASSQTTSRGSDTQYF
TRBJ2-1,TRBD2,TRBV29-1,CSAAKGLAGYTSYNEQFF
TRBJ1-6,NA,TRBV5-1,CASSFPDEDSPLHF
TRBJ1-6,TRBD1,TRBV4-2,CASSQTGTGANSPLHF
TRBJ2-7,NA,TRBV28,CASSGARLPYEQYF
TRBJ2-7,TRBD1,TRBV9,CASSVAFDRDEQYF
TRBJ2-7,NA,TRBV27,CASSLVGGYEQYF
TRBJ2-7,TRBD2,TRBV9,CASSVGALTSGRTSGYEQYF
TRBJ2-5,TRBD1,TRBV9,CASSGQGVRGETQYF
TRBJ2-7,TRBD2,TRBV7-2,CASSLGPPAGAYEQYF
TRBJ2-7,TRBD1,TRBV28,CASSPGQGPYEQYF
TRBJ1-5,TRBD1,TRBV7-8,CASSPKRTGVNQPQHF
TRBJ1-3,NA,TRBV4-2,CASSQVSRGSGNTIYF
TRBJ1-5,NA,TRBV2,CASSEPNQPQHF
TRBJ2-1,TRBD2,TRBV19,CASTWASGGYNEQFF
TRBJ1-5,NA,TRBV18,CASSPPLGSNQPQHF
TRBJ2-7,NA,TRBV5-1,CASSSEALASYEQYF
TRBJ1-1,NA,TRBV27,CASSLWPGGPETEAFF
TRBJ1-5,NA,TRBV5-4,CASSEGGALGNQPQHF
TRBJ2-1,TRBD2,TRBV7-9,CASTGLAGASYNEQFF
TRBJ2-1,NA,TRBV27,CASKGRRDHYNEQFF
TRBJ2-7,NA,TRBV18,CASSPRTVEYEQYF
TRBJ1-5,NA,TRBV21-1,CASSNQGANDNQPQHF
TRBJ1-4,NA,TRBV30,CAWSAPREWVNEKLFF
TRBJ2-7,TRBD1,TRBV5-1,CASSLTLGGLPYEQYF
TRBJ1-5,NA,TRBV19,CASNSRDGMNQPQHF
TRBJ2-2,NA,TRBV18,CASSPLNTGELFF